The 23 T cell receptor beta chains presented below share a single source sample, sequenced in a study of blood T cell repertoires in COVID-19. Repertoires were generated with immunoSEQ multiplex PCR, while TCRdb's copy carries only in-frame clones and drops some. The sample lists fewer than 450,000 clones, roughly 88% seen once, with 0.6% in the top ten. The specimen sequenced was PBMCs or T cells enriched from blood (not recorded which). Receptor source: a man aged 18 to 30 who had recovered from COVID-19.

The rearrangement links TRBV28 to TRBJ1-5; D unclear. This CDR3 is 11 amino acids long. Trimming took off 6 bases at V and 9 bases at J, with 9 bases between the two ends. From germline, CDR1 is MDHEN and CDR2 SYDVKM. CDR3 in amino acids: CASSSPWPQHF. DNA of the CDR3: TGTGCCAGCAGCTCTCCTTGGCCCCAGCATTTT.

V gene TRBV21-1 combines with J gene TRBJ2-2; TRBD2, as called in the table, went unchecked against the DNA. TRBV21-1 is recorded as a pseudogene. This CDR3 is 17 amino acids long. The CDR3 sequence is CASSKVSPASDLGELFF. The CDR3 nucleotides are TGTGCCAGCAGCAAAGTTAGCCCGGCTAGCGACCTCGGGGAGCTGTTTTTT.

Only one count was recorded for this clone. The rearrangement joins TRBV11-3 to TRBJ1-2; perhaps TRBD1 as D (5 bases). The CDR3 covers 14 residues. The germline V gene has CDR1 SGHNT and CDR2 YENEEA. Trimming cost V 3 bases and J 1 base, with 9 bases left between them. The CDR3 region has the DNA TGTGCCAGCAGCTTCACCGACAGTAACTATGGCTACACCTTC. Its protein is CASSFTDSNYGYTF.

The chain joins TRBV29-1 to TRBJ1-1; 9 nucleotides align to TRBD1. The CDR3 consists of 13 residues. The J segment lost 4 bases and the V segment lost 7 bases, leaving 7 bases of the junction unmatched. CDR1 and CDR2 from the germline V gene are SQVTM and ANQGSEA. The CDR3 DNA sequence: TGCAGCGCCTTACAGGGGGCCGGCACTGAAGCTTTCTTT. Translating it yields CSALQGAGTEAFF.

The CDR3 sequence is CASSLGTSEGYGYTF. The DNA for the CDR3 is TGCGCCAGCAGCCTCGGGACGTCGGAGGGGTATGGCTACACCTTC. The chain employs TRBV5-1 and TRBJ1-2, with D maybe TRBD1 (5 bases). The CDR3 is 15 residues long. Per germline, CDR1 SGHRS and CDR2 YFSETQ. Trimming took 4 bases from V and 5 from J, leaving 18 bases between them.

Only a few counts were recorded for this clone. The chain has TRBV11-2 and TRBJ1-1; D is unresolved. This CDR3 has 16 residues. The V gene's germline CDR1 is SGHAT and CDR2 FQNNGV. Trimming shortened V by 0 bases and J by 4 bases, and 15 bases separated the two germline ends. The CDR3 loop is CASSLDGSLLGTEAFF. CDR3 DNA sequence: TGTGCCAGCAGCTTAGACGGGTCCCTGCTGGGCACTGAAGCTTTCTTT.

The chain combines TRBV19 with TRBJ1-1; D possibly corresponds to TRBD1 (5 bases). V lost 6 bases, J lost 0 bases, and 11 bases lay in between. Germline values: CDR1 LNHDA, CDR2 SQIVND (reference sequence). This CDR3 contains 14 residues. CDR3 DNA: TGTGCCAGTAGACCTAGGGGTATGAACACTGAAGCTTTCTTT. Its protein product is CASRPRGMNTEAFF.

The chain couples TRBV5-4 to TRBJ1-4; possible D gene TRBD1, 5 bases. With 2 bases removed from V and 8 bases from J, the gap between germline ends came to 13 bases. The CDR3 has 14 amino acids. The V gene's germline CDR1 is SGHNT and CDR2 YYREEE (reference sequence). CDR3 coding DNA: TGTGCCAGCAGCTTCCCGGGCGCAGGGGAAAAACTGTTTTTT. Residues: CASSFPGAGEKLFF.

The chain carries TRBV7-8 and TRBJ1-6, with 7 bases fitting TRBD1. After removal of 9 bases from V and 4 bases from J, the junction contained 12 bases not matched to a gene. The CDR3 length is 16 residues. Germline CDR1 and CDR2: SGHVS and FQNEAQ. CDR3 sequence reads: CASSPTLGQYNSPLHF. In nucleotides, the CDR3 is TGTGCCAGTAGCCCCACCTTGGGACAGTATAATTCACCCCTCCACTTT. Using reference TRBV7-8 and TRBJ1-6 for the parts outside the CDR3, the full variable domain is GAGVSQSPRYKVAKRGQDVALRCDPISGHVSLFWYQQALGQGPEFLTYFQNEAQLDKSGLPSDRFFAERPEGSVSTLKIQRTQQEDSAVYLCASSPTLGQYNSPLHFGNGTRLTVT.

This sequence joins TRBV6-5 and TRBJ1-2, with TRBD1 matching 8 bases. V was pared by 4 bases and J by 8 bases, with 12 bases of the junction left unmatched. Germline loops: CDR1 MNHEY, CDR2 SVGAGI. The CDR3 extends over 15 amino acids. The CDR3 reads CASSFGTGLGRGYTF. The CDR3 DNA sequence: TGTGCCAGCAGTTTCGGGACAGGCCTGGGGAGGGGCTACACCTTC.

V is TRBV3-1 (or the pseudogene TRBV3-2) and J is TRBJ1-1, with D unresolved. Looked up from germline, CDR1 is LGHDT and CDR2 is YNNKEL (reference sequence). The CDR3 extends over 15 amino acids. The V and J ends lost 0 bases and 7 bases respectively, with 15 bases between them. The CDR3 loop reads CASSQDGWELVEAFF. CDR3 in DNA: TGTGCCAGCAGCCAAGATGGTTGGGAGTTAGTTGAAGCTTTCTTT.

This chain uses TRBV11-2 with TRBJ2-7, with TRBD1 as a possible D gene (5 bases). Germline V gene sequence: CDR1 SGHAT, CDR2 FQNNGV. The V end was cut by 5 bases, the J end by 12 bases, with 20 bases between. The CDR3 covers 13 residues. CDR3 nucleotide sequence: TGTGCCAGCAGCCCGGACGGACGAGCAGGGTCGTACTTC. Its translation: CASSPDGRAGSYF. Supplemented by reference TRBV11-2 and TRBJ2-7, the full variable domain reads EAGVAQSPRYKIIEKRQSVAFWCNPISGHATLYWYQQILGQGPKLLIQFQNNGVVDDSQLPKDRFSAERLKGVDSTLKIQPAKLEDSAVYLCASSPDGRAGSYFGPGTRLTVT.

This clone showed up just once. V usage is TRBV6-5 and J usage is TRBJ1-1, with 8 bases that match TRBD1. J lost 3 bases, V lost 1 base, and 7 bases had no gene match. This CDR3 region has 16 residues. Germline V lookup: CDR1 MNHEY, CDR2 SVGAGI. CDR3 protein: CASSYYPGQVDTEAFF. In DNA, the CDR3 is TGTGCCAGCAGTTACTATCCGGGACAGGTCGACACTGAAGCTTTCTTT.

The chain carries TRBV5-4 and TRBJ1-2; D perhaps matches TRBD1 (6 bases). Per germline, CDR1 SGHNT and CDR2 YYREEE (reference sequence). V shed 4 bases and J shed 4 bases, with 11 bases lying between them. CDR3 size: 13 residues. The CDR3 DNA sequence: TGTGCCAGCAGCATTCGACAGGCCTATGGCTACACCTTC. Translating gives CASSIRQAYGYTF.

J is TRBJ1-5 and V is TRBV6-1; maybe TRBD1 (5 bases). This CDR3 spans 14 amino acids. V lost 1 base to trimming and J lost 7 bases, with 11 bases between them. Per the germline V gene, CDR1 is MNHNS and CDR2 is SASEGT. CDR3 coding DNA: TGTGCCAGCAGTGAAGGGCCAGGGAAGCAGCCCCAGCATTTT. Its translation is CASSEGPGKQPQHF.

The chain has TRBV19 and TRBJ1-2; a weak D match, TRBD1 (6 bases). The CDR3 spans 14 residues. CDR1 and CDR2 from the germline V gene are LNHDA and SQIVND (reference sequence). V dropped 7 bases and J dropped 3 bases, with 15 bases sitting between them. This CDR3 is CASTQRSGDYGYTF. The CDR3 nucleotides are TGTGCCAGTACCCAAAGGTCAGGGGACTATGGCTACACCTTC.

J is TRBJ2-2 and V is TRBV2, with 7 bases that match TRBD1. V lost 7 bases to trimming and J lost 13 bases; unmatched junction nucleotides: 18. Germline CDR1 SNHLY, CDR2 FYNNEI. The CDR3 sequence is 15 residues long. CDR3 DNA sequence: TGTGCCAGCAACCAGGGGCACAGGGGTGGTAAGGGGCTGTTTTTT. This encodes CASNQGHRGGKGLFF. Based on the CDR3 plus reference TRBV2 and TRBJ2-2, the full variable domain is EPEVTQTPSHQVTQMGQEVILRCVPISNHLYFYWYRQILGQKVEFLVSFYNNEISEKSEIFDDQFSVERPDGSNFTLKIRSTKLEDSAMYFCASNQGHRGGKGLFFGEGSRLTVL.

This CDR3 reads CASSSLSGKETQYF. The CDR3 bases are TGTGCCAGCAGCTCCCTCAGCGGAAAAGAGACCCAGTACTTC. The chain carries TRBV7-9 and TRBJ2-5; a weak D match, TRBD2 (5 bases). CDR3 length: 14 residues. Trimming took 4 bases from V and 3 from J, leaving 12 bases between them. Germline CDR1 reads SEHNR; CDR2 reads FQNEAQ (reference sequence).

This chain connects TRBV19 to TRBJ1-1, with 9 bases that match TRBD1. The V and J ends lost 4 bases and 5 bases, in that order; junction bases with no gene match: 5. The CDR3 has 14 residues. CDR1 LNHDA and CDR2 SQIVND come from the germline V gene (reference sequence). The CDR3 DNA is TGTGCCAGTAGTAACAGGGGGCGTGGGACTGAAGCTTTCTTT. It encodes CASSNRGRGTEAFF. The whole variable domain, filled in from reference TRBV19 and TRBJ1-1, reads DGGITQSPKYLFRKEGQNVTLSCEQNLNHDAMYWYRQDPGQGLRLIYYSQIVNDFQKGDIAEGYSVSREKKESFPLTVTSAQKNPTAFYLCASSNRGRGTEAFFGQGTRLTVV.

The genes are TRBV2 and TRBJ2-7; tentatively, D is TRBD2 (6 bases). CDR1 and CDR2 (germline): SNHLY, FYNNEI. The CDR3 sequence is 15 residues long. The V end lost 4 bases, the J end lost 0 bases, and 13 bases lay between the germline ends. For the CDR3, the DNA is TGTGCCAGCAGTGTCCCGGGACTGACCTCCTACGAGCAGTACTTC. Translation: CASSVPGLTSYEQYF.

This chain uses TRBV10-3 with TRBJ2-3; D unresolved. This CDR3 has 14 amino acids. V was clipped by 2 bases and J by 4 bases, with 10 bases between them. CDR1 and CDR2 (germline): ENHRY, SYGVKD. The CDR3 protein is CAISEGQQSDTQYF. CDR3 nucleotide sequence: TGTGCCATCAGTGAGGGGCAGCAGTCAGATACGCAGTATTTT.

This CDR3 is CASTEVVGTKQFF. As DNA, the CDR3 is TGTGCCAGCACAGAAGTGGTGGGGACTAAACAGTTCTTC. J is TRBJ2-1 and V is TRBV6-5; 7 nucleotides match TRBD2. The germline CDR1 and CDR2 sequences are MNHEY and SVGAGI. The CDR3 sequence is 13 residues long. V shed 7 bases and J 13 bases; nucleotides not matched to a gene: 13.

The V call is TRBV28, the J call TRBJ1-1; no definite D call. CDR3 length: 13 residues. V lost 10 bases and J 1 base, leaving 13 bases between the germline ends. From germline, CDR1 is MDHEN and CDR2 SYDVKM. DNA of the CDR3: TGTGCCACGCATCGAGGTGGGAACACTGAAGCTTTCTTT. Translation gives CATHRGGNTEAFF.